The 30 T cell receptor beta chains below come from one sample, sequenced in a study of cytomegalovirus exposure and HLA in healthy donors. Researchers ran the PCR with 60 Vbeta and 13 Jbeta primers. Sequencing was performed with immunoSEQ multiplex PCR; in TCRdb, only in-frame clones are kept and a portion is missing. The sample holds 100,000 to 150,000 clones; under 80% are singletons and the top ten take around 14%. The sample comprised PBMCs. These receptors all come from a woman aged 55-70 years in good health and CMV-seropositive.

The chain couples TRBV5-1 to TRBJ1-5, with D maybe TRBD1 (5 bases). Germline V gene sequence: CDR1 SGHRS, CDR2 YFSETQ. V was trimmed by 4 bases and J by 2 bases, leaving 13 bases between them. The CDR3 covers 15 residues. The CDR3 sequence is CASSLAGRGNQPQHF. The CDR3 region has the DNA TGCGCCAGCAGCCTAGCGGGACGGGGCAATCAGCCCCAGCATTTT.

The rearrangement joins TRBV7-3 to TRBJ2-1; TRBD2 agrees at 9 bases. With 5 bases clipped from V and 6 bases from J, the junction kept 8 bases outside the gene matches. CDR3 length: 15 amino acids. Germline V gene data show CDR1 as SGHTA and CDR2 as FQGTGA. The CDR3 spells CASSPIAGVGNEQFF. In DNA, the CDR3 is TGTGCCAGCAGCCCCATAGCGGGAGTAGGCAATGAGCAGTTCTTC.

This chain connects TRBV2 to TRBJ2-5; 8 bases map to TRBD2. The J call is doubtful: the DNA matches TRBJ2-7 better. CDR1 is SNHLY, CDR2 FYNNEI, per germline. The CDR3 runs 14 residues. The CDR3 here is CASSGFSGIFEQYF. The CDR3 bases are TGTGCCAGCAGTGGTTTTAGCGGGATTTTCGAGCAGTACTTC.

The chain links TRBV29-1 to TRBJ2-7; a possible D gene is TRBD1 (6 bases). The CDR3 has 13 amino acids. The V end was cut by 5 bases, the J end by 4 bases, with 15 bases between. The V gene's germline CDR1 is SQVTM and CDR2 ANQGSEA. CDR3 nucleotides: TGCAGCGTTCTCCTGGGGGCAGGGTACGAGCAGTACTTC. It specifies CSVLLGAGYEQYF.

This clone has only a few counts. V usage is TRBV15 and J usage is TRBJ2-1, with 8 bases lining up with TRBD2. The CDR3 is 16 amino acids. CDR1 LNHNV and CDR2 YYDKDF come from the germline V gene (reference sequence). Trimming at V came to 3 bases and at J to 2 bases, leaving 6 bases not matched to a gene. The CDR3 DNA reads TGTGCCACCAGCAGGTCTCGTAGCGGGGCCTACAATGAGCAGTTCTTC. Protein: CATSRSRSGAYNEQFF. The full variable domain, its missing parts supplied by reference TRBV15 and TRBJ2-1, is DAMVIQNPRYQVTQFGKPVTLSCSQTLNHNVMYWYQQKSSQAPKLLFHYYDKDFNNEADTPDNFQSRRPNTSFCFLDIRSPGLGDTAMYLCATSRSRSGAYNEQFFGPGTRLTVL.

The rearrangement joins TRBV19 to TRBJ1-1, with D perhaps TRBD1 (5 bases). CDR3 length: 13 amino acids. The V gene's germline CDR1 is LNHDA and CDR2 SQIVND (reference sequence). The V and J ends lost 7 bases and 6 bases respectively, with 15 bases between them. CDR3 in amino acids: CASNNPPGSEAFF. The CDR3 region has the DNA TGTGCCAGTAACAATCCGCCAGGGTCTGAAGCTTTCTTT.

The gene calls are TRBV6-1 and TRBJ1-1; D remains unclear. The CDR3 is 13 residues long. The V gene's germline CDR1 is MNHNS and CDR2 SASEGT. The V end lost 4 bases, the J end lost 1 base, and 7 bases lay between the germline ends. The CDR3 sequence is CASSGYSNTEAFF. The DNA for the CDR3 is TGTGCCAGCAGTGGATACTCGAACACTGAAGCTTTCTTT.

CDR3 amino acids: CASSLGPSGAEDTQYF. The CDR3 region has the DNA TGTGCCAGCAGCTTGGGTCCTAGCGGGGCCGAAGATACGCAGTATTTT. The genes are TRBV5-4 and TRBJ2-3; 9 bases align to TRBD2. After removal of 0 bases from V and 5 bases from J, the junction contained 7 bases not matched to a gene. The germline V gene has CDR1 SGHNT and CDR2 YYREEE (reference sequence). The CDR3 contains 16 residues.

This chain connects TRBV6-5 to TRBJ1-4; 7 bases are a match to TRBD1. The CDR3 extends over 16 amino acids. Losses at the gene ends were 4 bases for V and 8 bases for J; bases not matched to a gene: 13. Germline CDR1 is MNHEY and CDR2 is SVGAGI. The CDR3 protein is CASSSQLGDRVEKLFF. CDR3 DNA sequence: TGTGCCAGCAGTTCGCAGCTGGGGGACAGAGTAGAAAAACTGTTTTTT.

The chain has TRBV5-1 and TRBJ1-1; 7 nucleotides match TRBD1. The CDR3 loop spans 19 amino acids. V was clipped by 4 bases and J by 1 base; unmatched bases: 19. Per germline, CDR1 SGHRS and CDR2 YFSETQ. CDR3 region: CASSLEMRGLRLSNTEAFF. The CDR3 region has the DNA TGCGCCAGCAGCCTTGAAATGAGGGGGCTACGTTTATCGAACACTGAAGCTTTCTTT.

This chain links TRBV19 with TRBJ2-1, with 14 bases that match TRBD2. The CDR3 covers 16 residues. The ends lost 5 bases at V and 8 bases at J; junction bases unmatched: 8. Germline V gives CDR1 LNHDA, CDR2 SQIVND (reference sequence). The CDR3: CASSLPGLAGADEQFF. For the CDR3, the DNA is TGTGCCAGTAGTCTCCCGGGACTAGCGGGAGCGGATGAGCAGTTCTTC.

CDR3 nucleotides: TGTGCCAGCAGCTTAGCATTGCGGGAGGCGGTTGTTGGCTACGAGCAGTACTTC. This codes for CASSLALREAVVGYEQYF. The chain joins TRBV7-2 to TRBJ2-7, with TRBD2 matching over 8 bases. Trimming took 0 bases from V and 3 from J; bases not matched to a gene: 13. The CDR3 length is 18 residues. Germline-derived CDR1 and CDR2 are SGHTA and FQGNSA.

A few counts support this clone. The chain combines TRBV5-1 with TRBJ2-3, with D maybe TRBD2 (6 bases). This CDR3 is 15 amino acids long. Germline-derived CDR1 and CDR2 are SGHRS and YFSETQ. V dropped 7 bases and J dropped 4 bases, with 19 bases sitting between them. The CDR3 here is CASDSEEGIPDTQYF. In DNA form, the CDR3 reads TGCGCCAGCGATTCCGAGGAGGGGATCCCAGATACGCAGTATTTT.

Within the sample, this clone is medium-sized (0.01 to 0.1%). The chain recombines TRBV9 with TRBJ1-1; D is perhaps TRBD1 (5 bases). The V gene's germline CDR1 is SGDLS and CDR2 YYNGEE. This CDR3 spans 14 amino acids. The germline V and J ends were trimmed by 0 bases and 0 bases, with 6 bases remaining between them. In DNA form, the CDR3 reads TGTGCCAGCAGCGTAGCAGGGCTGAACACTGAAGCTTTCTTT. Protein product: CASSVAGLNTEAFF.

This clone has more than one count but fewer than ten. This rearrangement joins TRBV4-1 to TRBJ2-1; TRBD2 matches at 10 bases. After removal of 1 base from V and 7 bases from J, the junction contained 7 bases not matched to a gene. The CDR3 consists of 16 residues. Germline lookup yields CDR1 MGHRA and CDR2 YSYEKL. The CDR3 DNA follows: TGCGCCAGCAGCCAAGTCAGCGGGGGGGCCGGTAATGAGCAGTTCTTC. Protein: CASSQVSGGAGNEQFF.

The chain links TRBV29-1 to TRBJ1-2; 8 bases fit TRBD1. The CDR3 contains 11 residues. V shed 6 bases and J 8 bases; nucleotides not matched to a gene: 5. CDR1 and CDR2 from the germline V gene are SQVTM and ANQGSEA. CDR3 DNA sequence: TGCAGCGTAGAACAGGGGGGAGGCTACACCTTC. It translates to CSVEQGGGYTF.

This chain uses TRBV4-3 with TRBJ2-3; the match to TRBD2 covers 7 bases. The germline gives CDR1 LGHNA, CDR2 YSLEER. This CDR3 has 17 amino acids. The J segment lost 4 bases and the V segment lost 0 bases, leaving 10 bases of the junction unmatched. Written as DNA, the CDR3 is TGCGCCAGCAGCCAAGATCCTCCTAGCGGAGGGGCAGATACGCAGTATTTT. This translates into CASSQDPPSGGADTQYF.

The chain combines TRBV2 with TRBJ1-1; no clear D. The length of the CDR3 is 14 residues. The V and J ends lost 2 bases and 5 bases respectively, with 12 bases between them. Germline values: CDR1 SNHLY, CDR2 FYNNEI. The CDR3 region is CASSETSRRTEAFF. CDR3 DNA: TGTGCCAGCAGTGAAACTAGTAGGAGGACTGAAGCTTTCTTT.

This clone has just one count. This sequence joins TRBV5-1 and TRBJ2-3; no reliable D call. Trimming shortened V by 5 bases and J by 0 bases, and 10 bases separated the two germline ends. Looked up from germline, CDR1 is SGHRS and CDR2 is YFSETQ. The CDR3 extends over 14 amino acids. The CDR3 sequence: CASRATGSTDTQYF. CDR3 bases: TGCGCCAGCAGGGCTACGGGTAGCACAGATACGCAGTATTTT.

The CDR3 is CASSEAPQRGTGELFF. The CDR3 DNA is TGTGCCAGCAGTGAAGCCCCCCAAAGGGGGACCGGGGAGCTGTTTTTT. This chain uses TRBV6-1 with TRBJ2-2; perhaps TRBD1 as D (6 bases). Trimming cost V 0 bases and J 5 bases, with 13 bases left between them. CDR1 is MNHNS and CDR2 is SASEGT in the germline V gene. This CDR3 spans 16 amino acids.

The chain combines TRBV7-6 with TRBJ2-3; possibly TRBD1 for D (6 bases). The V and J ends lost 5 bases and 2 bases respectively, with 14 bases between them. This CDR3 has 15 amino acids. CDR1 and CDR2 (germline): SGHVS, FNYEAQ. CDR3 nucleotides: TGTGCCAGCAGCAAACAGGGAATTTTCACAGATACGCAGTATTTT. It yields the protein CASSKQGIFTDTQYF. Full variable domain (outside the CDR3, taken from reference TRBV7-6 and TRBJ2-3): GAGVSQSPRYKVTKRGQDVALRCDPISGHVSLYWYRQALGQGPEFLTYFNYEAQQDKSGLPNDRFSAERPEGSISTLTIQRTEQRDSAMYRCASSKQGIFTDTQYFGPGTRLTVL.

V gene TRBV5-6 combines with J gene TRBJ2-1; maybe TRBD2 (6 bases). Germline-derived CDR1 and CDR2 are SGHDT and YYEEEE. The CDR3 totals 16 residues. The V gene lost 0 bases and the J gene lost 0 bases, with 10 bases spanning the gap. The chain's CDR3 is CASSLAGGGSYNEQFF. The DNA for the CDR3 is TGTGCCAGCAGCTTGGCCGGGGGAGGCTCCTACAATGAGCAGTTCTTC. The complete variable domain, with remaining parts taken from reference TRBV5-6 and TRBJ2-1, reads DAGVTQSPTHLIKTRGQQVTLRCSPKSGHDTVSWYQQALGQGPQFIFQYYEEEERQRGNFPDRFSGHQFPNYSSELNVNALLLGDSALYLCASSLAGGGSYNEQFFGPGTRLTVL.

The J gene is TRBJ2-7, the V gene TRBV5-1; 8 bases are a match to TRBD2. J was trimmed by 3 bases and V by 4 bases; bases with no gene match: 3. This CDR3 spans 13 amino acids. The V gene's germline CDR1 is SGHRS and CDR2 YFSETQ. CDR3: CASSDGTSYEQYF. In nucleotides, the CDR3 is TGCGCCAGCAGCGACGGGACTAGCTACGAGCAGTACTTC. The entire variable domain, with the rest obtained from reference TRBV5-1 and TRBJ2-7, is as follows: KAGVTQTPRYLIKTRGQQVTLSCSPISGHRSVSWYQQTPGQGLQFLFEYFSETQRNKGNFPGRFSGRQFSNSRSEMNVSTLELGDSALYLCASSDGTSYEQYFGPGTRLTVT.

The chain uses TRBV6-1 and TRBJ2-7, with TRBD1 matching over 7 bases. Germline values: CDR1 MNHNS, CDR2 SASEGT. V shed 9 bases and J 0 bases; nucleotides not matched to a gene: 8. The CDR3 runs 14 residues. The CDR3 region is CASILGTASYEQYF. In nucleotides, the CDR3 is TGTGCCAGTATACTGGGGACAGCCTCCTACGAGCAGTACTTC.

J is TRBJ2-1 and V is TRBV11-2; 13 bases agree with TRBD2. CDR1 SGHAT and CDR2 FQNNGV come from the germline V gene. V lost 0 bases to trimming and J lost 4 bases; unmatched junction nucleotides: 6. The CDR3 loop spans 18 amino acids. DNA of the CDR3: TGTGCCAGCAGCTTAGAGTCACGACTAGCGGGGGGTTACAATGAGCAGTTCTTC. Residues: CASSLESRLAGGYNEQFF.

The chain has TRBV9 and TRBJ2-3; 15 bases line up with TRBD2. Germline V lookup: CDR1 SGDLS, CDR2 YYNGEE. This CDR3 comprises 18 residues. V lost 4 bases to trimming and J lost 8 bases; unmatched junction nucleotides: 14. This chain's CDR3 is CASSLGTSGRRPARTQYF. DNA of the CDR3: TGTGCCAGCAGCTTAGGGACTAGCGGGAGGCGGCCGGCGCGTACGCAGTATTTT.

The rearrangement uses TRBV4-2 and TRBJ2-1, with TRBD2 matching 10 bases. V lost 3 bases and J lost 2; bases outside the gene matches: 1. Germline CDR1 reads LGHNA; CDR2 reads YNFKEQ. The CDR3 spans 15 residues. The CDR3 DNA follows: TGTGCCAGCAGCCACGGACTAGCGGCCTACAATGAGCAGTTCTTC. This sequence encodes CASSHGLAAYNEQFF.

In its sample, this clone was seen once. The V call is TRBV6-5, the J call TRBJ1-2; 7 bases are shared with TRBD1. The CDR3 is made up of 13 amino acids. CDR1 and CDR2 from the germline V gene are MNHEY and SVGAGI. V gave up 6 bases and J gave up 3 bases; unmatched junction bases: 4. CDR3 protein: CASRPGTDYGYTF. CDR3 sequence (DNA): TGTGCCAGCAGACCCGGGACAGACTATGGCTACACCTTC.

The CDR3 nucleotides are TGTGCCAGCAGCCAAGGGGCGGGGGTGGAAGATACGCAGTATTTT. Protein product: CASSQGAGVEDTQYF. This chain uses TRBV4-2 with TRBJ2-3, with 7 bases that match TRBD2. Germline CDR1 LGHNA, CDR2 YNFKEQ. J gave up 5 bases and V 1 base, and 6 bases lay outside the gene matches. This CDR3 region has 15 residues.

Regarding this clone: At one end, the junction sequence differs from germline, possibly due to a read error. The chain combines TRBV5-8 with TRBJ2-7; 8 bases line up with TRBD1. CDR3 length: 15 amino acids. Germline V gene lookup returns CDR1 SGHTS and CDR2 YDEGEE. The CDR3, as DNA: TGTGCCAGCAGCTTGGGCCAATTGACAGGGGCTATCCAGGGCTTC. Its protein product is CASSLGQLTGAIQGF.